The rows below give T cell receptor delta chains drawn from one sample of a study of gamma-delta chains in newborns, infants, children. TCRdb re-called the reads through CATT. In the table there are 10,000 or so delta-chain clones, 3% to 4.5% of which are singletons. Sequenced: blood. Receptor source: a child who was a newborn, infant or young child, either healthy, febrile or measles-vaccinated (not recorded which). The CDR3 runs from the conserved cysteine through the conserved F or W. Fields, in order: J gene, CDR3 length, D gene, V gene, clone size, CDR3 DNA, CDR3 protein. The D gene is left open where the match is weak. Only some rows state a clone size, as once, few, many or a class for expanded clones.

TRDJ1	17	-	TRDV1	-	TGTGCTCTTGGGGAACGCGTACTGAAAGGGCACACCGATAAACTCATCTTT	CALGERVLKGHTDKLIF
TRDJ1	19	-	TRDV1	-	TGTGCTCTTGGGGAACCATCCTACGTAGCTGGGGAAGGTACCGATAAACTCATCTTT	CALGEPSYVAGEGTDKLIF
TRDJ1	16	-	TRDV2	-	TGTGCCTTGACCTCGGTTGAGAGATCGAGCACCGATACACTCATCTTT	CALTSVERSSTDTLIF
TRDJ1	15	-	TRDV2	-	TGTGCCTGTTACACCTTAGAGGGGGAGACCGATAAACTCATCTTT	CACYTLEGETDKLIF
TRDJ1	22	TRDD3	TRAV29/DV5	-	TGTGCAGCAAGCGAAAAGACCCGCTTCTGGGGGATACCTTACACGTACACCGATAAACTCATCTTT	CAASEKTRFWGIPYTYTDKLIF
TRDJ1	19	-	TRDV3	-	TGTGCCTTAAATCTTCCCCGGGACTGGGATTCCTGGGGCACCGATAAACTCATCTTT	CALNLPRDWDSWGTDKLIF
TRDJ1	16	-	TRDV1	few	TGTGCTCTTGGGGAACTATTGTTTATTCGCACCGATAAACTCATCTTT	CALGELLFIRTDKLIF
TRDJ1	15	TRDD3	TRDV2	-	TGTGCCTGTGACCGTCTTACTGGGGCCGCCGATAAACTCATCTTT	CACDRLTGAADKLIF
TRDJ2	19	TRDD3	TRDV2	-	TGTGCCTGTGACACCGTACTGGGGGCCTCTACCGCTTTGACAGCACAACTCTTCTTT	CACDTVLGASTALTAQLFF
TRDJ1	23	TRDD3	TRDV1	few	TGTGCTCTTGGGGAACTACCCGGTCTTCCTTTTGGGGGATTGTCGTCGCTCAGGGATAAACTCATCTTT	CALGELPGLPFGGLSSLRDKLIF
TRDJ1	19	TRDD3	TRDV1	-	TGTGCTCTTGGGGAACCCCTTAACCCCCGAGGGGGATACGGGAATAAACTCATCTTT	CALGEPLNPRGGYGNKLIF
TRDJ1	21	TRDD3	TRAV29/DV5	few	TGTGCAGCAACCGCACCCCTTTTTCCCCCTCCTGGGGGATCTGAGGCCGATAAACTCATCTTT	CAATAPLFPPPGGSEADKLIF
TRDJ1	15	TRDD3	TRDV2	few	TGTGCCTGCGTTGTACTGGGGGGAAACGCCGATAAACTCATCTTT	CACVVLGGNADKLIF
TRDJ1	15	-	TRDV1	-	TGTGCTCTTGGGGAACTGAGTCGTTATACCGATAAACTCATCTTT	CALGELSRYTDKLIF
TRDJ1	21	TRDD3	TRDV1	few	TGTGCTCTTGGGGAACTTGGCCCCTTCGGACTGGGGGCGCGGTACACCGATAAACTCATCTTT	CALGELGPFGLGARYTDKLIF
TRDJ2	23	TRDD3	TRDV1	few	TGTGCTCTTGGGGGCTCCCTTCCTACCCCTGGGGGATACGGGTCCCCTTTGACAGCACAACTCTTCTTT	CALGGSLPTPGGYGSPLTAQLFF
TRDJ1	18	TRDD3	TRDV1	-	TGTGCTCTTGGGGAACTTCCTTTGGGGGATACGCGGCCCGATAAACTCATCTTT	CALGELPLGDTRPDKLIF
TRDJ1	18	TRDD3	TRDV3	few	TGTGCCTTTTTTGGGGGTTTGGGGGGATACGCCTTCACCGATAAACTCATCTTT	CAFFGGLGGYAFTDKLIF
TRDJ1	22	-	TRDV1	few	TGTGCTCTTGGGGAAAATCCCACACTGGAGTCGCGAGGAGGGGGGTGTACCGATAAACTCATCTTT	CALGENPTLESRGGGCTDKLIF
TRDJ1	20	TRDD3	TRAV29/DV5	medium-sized	TGTGCAGCAAGGGATAGTTCTGTCGGGGGATACGCAGTCCACACCGATAAACTCATCTTT	CAARDSSVGGYAVHTDKLIF
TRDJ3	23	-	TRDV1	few	TGTGCTCTTGGGAAACCGGGGGGGACCTGGGGCCCAAGGCGCTCCTGGGACACCCGACAGATGTTTTTC	CALGKPGGTWGPRRSWDTRQMFF
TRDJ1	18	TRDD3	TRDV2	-	TGTGCCTGTGACCCGGTACTGGGGGATACTAATTTACGACATAAACTCATCTTT	CACDPVLGDTNLRHKLIF
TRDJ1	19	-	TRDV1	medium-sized	TGTGCTCTTGGGGAGCGGCGTATCTTCCTACGCACGGGGGATGGTAAACTCATCTTT	CALGERRIFLRTGDGKLIF
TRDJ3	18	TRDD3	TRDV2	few	TGTGCCTGCTTCTTTCTGGGGGATGACACCTGGGACACCCGACAGATGTTTTTC	CACFFLGDDTWDTRQMFF
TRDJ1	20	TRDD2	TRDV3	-	TGTGCCGTCAGGCCTTCCTACGCCCTTGGGGCCCCTTACTACACCGATAAACTCATCTTT	CAVRPSYALGAPYYTDKLIF
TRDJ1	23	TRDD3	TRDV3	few	TGTGCCGCCAGGGCCCCTTCGGGCTGGGGGATACTAGCCCTACCTCACTACACCGATAAACTCATCTTT	CAARAPSGWGILALPHYTDKLIF
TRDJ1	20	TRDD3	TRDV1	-	TGTGCTCTTGGGGACCTTTTAGTCCCGTACTGGGGGATAAACACCGATAAACTCATCTTT	CALGDLLVPYWGINTDKLIF
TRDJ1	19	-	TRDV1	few	TGTGCTCTTGGGGAAACAGACGGGGGAGGGATTTGGTACACCGATAAACTCATCTTT	CALGETDGGGIWYTDKLIF
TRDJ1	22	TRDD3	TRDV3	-	TGTGCCTTTAGGCCTGGGGTTTCGTGGGTACTGGGGGATACGCTTCCCCCAATGGGACTCATCTTT	CAFRPGVSWVLGDTLPPMGLIF
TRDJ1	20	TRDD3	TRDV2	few	TGTGCCTGTGACCCCCTACGGGATTTACTGGGGGATACGACTTCCGATAAACTCATCTTT	CACDPLRDLLGDTTSDKLIF
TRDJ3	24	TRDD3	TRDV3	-	TGTGCCACTTACCCCCTCCCTAAGGATAAGGTGGGGGATACGCGCTCCTGGGACACCCGACAGATGTTTTTC	CATYPLPKDKVGDTRSWDTRQMFF
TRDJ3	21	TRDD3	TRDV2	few	TGTGCCTGTGACTCTCTACTGGGGGATACGATTAGCTCCTGGGACACCCGACAGATGTTCTTC	CACDSLLGDTISSWDTRQMFF
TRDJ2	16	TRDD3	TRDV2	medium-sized	TGTGCCTGTGACACCCTACTGGGGGATAGGGGAGCACAACTCTTCTTT	CACDTLLGDRGAQLFF
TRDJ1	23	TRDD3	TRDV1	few	TGTGCTCTTGGGGAACTAGCTTCCACCTTTAAAGCTGGGGGATACCGTAACAGCGATAAACTCATCTTT	CALGELASTFKAGGYRNSDKLIF
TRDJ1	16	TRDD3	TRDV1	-	TGTGCTCTTGGGTTGCGTACTGGGGGACCGACCGATAAACTCATCTTT	CALGLRTGGPTDKLIF
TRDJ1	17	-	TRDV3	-	TGTGCCTTTGAGTCGGTCTTCCTACGTAGCGGGGGATGTAAACTCATCTTT	CAFESVFLRSGGCKLIF
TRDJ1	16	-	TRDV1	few	TGTGCTCTTGGGGTATGTTTACGCCCCAACACCGATAAACTCATCTTT	CALGVCLRPNTDKLIF
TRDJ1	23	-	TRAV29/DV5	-	TGTGCAGCAAGGAATTTTTCACCTTCCTGTCGTACTGGGGCGCAAGGGTACACCGATAAACTCATCTTT	CAARNFSPSCRTGAQGYTDKLIF
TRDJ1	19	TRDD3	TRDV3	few	TGTGCCTTTATTTTCCGTTACCTCCTCGGGGGATACAGCACCGATAAACTCATCTTT	CAFIFRYLLGGYSTDKLIF
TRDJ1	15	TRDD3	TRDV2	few	TGTGCCTGTTGGGGGATACGCGGGGAGGACAATAAACTCATCTTT	CACWGIRGEDNKLIF
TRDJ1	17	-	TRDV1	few	TGTGCTCTTGGGGAACTCCCTTCCCTGTGGTACACCGATAAACTCATCTTT	CALGELPSLWYTDKLIF